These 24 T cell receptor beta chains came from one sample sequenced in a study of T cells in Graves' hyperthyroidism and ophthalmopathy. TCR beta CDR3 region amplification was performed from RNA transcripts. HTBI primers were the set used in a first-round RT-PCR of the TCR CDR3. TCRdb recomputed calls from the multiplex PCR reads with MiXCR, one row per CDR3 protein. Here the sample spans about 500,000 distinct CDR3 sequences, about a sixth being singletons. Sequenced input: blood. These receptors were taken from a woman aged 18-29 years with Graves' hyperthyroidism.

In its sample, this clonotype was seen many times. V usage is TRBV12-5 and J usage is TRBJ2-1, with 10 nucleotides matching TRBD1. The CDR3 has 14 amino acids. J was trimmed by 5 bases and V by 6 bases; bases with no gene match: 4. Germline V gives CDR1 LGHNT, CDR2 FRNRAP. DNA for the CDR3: TGTGCTAGTGGACAGGGACAGGGGAACAATGAGCAGTTCTTC. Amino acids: CASGQGQGNNEQFF.

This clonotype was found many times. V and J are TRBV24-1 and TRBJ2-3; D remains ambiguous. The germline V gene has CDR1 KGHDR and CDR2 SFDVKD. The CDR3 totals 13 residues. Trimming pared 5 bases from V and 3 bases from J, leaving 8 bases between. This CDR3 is CATSGYGTDTQYF. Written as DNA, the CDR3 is TGTGCCACCAGTGGCTATGGTACAGATACGCAGTATTTT.

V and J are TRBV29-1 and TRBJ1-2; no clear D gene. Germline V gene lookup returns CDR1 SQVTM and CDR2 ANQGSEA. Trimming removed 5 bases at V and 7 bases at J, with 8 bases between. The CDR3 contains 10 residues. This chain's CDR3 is CSVNGGGYTF. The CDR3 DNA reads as TGCAGCGTTAATGGTGGTGGCTACACCTTC.

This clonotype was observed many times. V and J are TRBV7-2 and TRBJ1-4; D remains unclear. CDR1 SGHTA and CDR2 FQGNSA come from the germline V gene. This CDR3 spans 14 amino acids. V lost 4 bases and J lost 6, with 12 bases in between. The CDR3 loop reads CASSSGLGYEKLFF. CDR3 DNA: TGTGCCAGCAGCTCGGGTCTGGGTTATGAAAAACTGTTTTTT.

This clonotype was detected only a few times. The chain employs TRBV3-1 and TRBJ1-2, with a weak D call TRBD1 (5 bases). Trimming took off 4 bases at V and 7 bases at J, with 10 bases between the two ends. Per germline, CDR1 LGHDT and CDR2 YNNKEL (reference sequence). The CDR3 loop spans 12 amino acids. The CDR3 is CASSRPGGGYTF. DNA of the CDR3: TGTGCCAGCAGCCGCCCCGGGGGTGGCTACACCTTC.

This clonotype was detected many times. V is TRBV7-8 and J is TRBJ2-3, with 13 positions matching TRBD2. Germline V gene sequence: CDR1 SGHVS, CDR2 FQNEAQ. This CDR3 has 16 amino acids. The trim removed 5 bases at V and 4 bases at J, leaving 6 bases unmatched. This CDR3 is CASSTTSGGASDTQYF. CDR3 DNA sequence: TGTGCCAGCAGCACAACTAGCGGGGGGGCATCAGATACGCAGTATTTT.

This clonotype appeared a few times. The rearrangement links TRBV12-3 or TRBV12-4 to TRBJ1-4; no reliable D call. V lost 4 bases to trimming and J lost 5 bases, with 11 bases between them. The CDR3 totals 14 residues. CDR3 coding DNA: TGTGCCAGCAGTTCGGCCACGGCGAATGAAAAACTGTTTTTT. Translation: CASSSATANEKLFF.

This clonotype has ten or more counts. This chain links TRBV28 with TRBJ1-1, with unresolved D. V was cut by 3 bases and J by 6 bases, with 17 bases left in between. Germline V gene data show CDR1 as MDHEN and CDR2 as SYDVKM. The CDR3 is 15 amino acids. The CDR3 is CASSFLSGFEAEAFF. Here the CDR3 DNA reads TGTGCCAGCAGTTTTTTATCCGGGTTTGAGGCTGAAGCTTTCTTT.

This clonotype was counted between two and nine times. Here the CDR3 reads CASSYSPIGGETQYF. For the CDR3, the DNA is TGTGCCAGCAGTTACTCGCCAATCGGGGGGGAGACCCAGTACTTC. The chain couples TRBV6-6 to TRBJ2-5; 7 positions agree with TRBD2. With V trimmed by 0 bases and J by 5 bases, 6 bases remained unmatched. The CDR3 covers 15 residues. The germline gives CDR1 MNHNY, CDR2 SVGAGI (reference sequence).

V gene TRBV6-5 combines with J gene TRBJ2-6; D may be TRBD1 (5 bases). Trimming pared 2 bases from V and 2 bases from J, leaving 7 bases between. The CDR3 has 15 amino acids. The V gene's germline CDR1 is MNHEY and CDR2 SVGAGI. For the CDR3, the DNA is TGTGCCAGCAGTTACACAGGCACTGGGGCCAACGTCCTGACTTTC. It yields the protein CASSYTGTGANVLTF.

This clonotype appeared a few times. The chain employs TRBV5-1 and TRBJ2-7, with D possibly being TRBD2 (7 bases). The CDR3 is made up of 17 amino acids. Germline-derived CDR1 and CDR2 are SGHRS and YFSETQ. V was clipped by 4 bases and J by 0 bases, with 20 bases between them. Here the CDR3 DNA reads TGCGCCAGCAGCCTCACCCGGTTGGGGGGGCCCTCCTACGAGCAGTACTTC. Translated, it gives CASSLTRLGGPSYEQYF.

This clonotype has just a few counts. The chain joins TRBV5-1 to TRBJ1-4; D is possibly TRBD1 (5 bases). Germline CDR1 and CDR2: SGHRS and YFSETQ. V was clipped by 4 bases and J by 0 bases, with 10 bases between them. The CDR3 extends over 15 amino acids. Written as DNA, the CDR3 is TGCGCCAGCAGCCCCACGACAGCAACTAATGAAAAACTGTTTTTT. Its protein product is CASSPTTATNEKLFF.

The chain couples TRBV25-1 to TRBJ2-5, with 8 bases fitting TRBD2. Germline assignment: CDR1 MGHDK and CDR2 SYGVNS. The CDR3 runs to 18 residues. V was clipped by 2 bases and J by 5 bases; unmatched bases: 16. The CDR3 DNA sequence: TGTGCCAGCAGTGAAAGTGCCAAATCCGGGAGGGCCGGGGAGACCCAGTACTTC. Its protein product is CASSESAKSGRAGETQYF.

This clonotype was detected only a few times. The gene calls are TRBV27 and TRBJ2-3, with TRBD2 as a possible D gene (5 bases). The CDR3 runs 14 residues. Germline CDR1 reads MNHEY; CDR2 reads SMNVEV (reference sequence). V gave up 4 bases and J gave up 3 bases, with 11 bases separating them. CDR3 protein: CASSSPGLTDTQYF. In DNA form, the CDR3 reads TGTGCCAGCAGTTCCCCGGGATTGACAGATACGCAGTATTTT.

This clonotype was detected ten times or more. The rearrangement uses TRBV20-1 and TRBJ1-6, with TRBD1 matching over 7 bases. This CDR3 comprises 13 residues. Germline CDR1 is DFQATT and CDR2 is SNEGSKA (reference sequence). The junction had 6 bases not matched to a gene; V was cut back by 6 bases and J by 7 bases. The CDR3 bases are TGCAGTGCGAGACAGGGTAGCAATTCACCCCTCCACTTT. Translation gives CSARQGSNSPLHF.

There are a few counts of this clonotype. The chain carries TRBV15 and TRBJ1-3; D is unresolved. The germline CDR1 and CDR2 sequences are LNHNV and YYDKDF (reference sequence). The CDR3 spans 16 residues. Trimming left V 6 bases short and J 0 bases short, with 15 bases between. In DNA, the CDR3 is TGTGCCACCAGGCCTTTTATAGGTGTCTCTGGAAACACCATATATTTT. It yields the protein CATRPFIGVSGNTIYF.

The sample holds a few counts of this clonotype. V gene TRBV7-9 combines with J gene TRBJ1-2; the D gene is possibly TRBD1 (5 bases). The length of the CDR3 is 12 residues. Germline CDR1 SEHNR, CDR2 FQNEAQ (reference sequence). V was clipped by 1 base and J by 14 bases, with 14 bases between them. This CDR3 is CASSLGGLVATF. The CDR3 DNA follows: TGTGCCAGCAGCTTAGGGGGCCTGGTCGCAACCTTC.

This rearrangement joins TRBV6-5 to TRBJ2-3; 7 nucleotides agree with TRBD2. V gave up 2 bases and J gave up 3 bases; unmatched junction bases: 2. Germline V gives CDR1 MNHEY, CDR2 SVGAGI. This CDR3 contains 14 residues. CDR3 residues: CASSYSGATDTQYF. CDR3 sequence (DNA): TGTGCCAGCAGTTACAGCGGGGCAACAGATACGCAGTATTTT.

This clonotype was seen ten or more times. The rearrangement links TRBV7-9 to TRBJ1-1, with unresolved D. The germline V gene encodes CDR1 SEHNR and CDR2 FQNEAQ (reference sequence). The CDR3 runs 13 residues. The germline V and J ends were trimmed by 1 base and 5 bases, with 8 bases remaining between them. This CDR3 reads CASSLGPSTEAFF. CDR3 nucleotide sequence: TGTGCCAGCAGCTTAGGTCCCAGTACTGAAGCTTTCTTT. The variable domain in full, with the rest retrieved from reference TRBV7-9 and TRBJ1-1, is DTGVSQNPRHKITKRGQNVTFRCDPISEHNRLYWYRQTLGQGPEFLTYFQNEAQLEKSRLLSDRFSAERPKGSFSTLEIQRTEQGDSAMYLCASSLGPSTEAFFGQGTRLTVV.

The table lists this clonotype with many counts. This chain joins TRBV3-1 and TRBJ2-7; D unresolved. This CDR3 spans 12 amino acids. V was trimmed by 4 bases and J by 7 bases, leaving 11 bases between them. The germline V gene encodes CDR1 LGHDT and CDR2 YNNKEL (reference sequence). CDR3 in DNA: TGTGCCAGCAGCCTAACAGTCTCTGAGCAGTACTTC. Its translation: CASSLTVSEQYF.

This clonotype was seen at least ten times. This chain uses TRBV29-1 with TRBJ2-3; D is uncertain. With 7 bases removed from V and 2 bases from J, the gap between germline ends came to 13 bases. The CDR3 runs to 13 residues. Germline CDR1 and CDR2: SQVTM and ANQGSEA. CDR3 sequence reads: CSADVGFTDTQYF. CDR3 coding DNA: TGCAGCGCGGACGTAGGTTTCACAGATACGCAGTATTTT.

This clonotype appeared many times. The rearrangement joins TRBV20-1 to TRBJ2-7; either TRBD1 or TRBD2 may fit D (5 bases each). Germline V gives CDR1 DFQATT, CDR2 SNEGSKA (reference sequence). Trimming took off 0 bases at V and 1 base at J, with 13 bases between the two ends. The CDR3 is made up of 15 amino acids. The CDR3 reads CSARDFKGTSYEQYF. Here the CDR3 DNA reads TGCAGTGCTAGAGATTTCAAGGGGACGTCCTACGAGCAGTACTTC.

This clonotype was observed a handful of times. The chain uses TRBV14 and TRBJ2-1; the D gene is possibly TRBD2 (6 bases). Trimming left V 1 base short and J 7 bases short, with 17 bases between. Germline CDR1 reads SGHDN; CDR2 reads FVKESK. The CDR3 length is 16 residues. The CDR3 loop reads CASSQAASALRNEQFF. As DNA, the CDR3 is TGTGCCAGCAGCCAAGCGGCTAGCGCCCTGAGGAATGAGCAGTTCTTC. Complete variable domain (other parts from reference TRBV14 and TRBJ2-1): EAGVTQFPSHSVIEKGQTVTLRCDPISGHDNLYWYRRVMGKEIKFLLHFVKESKQDESGMPNNRFLAERTGGTYSTLKVQPAELEDSGVYFCASSQAASALRNEQFFGPGTRLTVL.

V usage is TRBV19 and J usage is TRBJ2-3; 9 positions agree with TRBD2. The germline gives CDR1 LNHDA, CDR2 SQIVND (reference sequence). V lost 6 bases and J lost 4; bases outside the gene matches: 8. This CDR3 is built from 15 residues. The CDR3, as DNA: TGTGCCAGTAGAAATAGCGGGAGTGGCCCAGATACGCAGTATTTT. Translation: CASRNSGSGPDTQYF.